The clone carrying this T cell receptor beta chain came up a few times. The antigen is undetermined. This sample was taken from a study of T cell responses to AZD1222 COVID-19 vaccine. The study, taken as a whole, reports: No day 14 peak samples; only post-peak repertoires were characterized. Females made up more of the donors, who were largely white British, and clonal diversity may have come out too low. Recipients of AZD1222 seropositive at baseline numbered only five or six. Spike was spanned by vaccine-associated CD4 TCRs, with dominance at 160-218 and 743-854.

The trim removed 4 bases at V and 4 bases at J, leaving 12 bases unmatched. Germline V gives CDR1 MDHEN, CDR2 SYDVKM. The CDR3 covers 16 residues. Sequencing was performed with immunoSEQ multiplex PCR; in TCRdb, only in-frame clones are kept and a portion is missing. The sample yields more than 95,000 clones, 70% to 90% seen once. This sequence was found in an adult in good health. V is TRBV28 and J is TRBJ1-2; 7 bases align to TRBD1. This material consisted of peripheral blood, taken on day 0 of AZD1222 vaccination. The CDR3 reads CASSSYPTGQGYGYTF. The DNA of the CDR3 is TGTGCCAGCAGTTCCTATCCGACAGGGCAGGGCTATGGCTACACCTTC.